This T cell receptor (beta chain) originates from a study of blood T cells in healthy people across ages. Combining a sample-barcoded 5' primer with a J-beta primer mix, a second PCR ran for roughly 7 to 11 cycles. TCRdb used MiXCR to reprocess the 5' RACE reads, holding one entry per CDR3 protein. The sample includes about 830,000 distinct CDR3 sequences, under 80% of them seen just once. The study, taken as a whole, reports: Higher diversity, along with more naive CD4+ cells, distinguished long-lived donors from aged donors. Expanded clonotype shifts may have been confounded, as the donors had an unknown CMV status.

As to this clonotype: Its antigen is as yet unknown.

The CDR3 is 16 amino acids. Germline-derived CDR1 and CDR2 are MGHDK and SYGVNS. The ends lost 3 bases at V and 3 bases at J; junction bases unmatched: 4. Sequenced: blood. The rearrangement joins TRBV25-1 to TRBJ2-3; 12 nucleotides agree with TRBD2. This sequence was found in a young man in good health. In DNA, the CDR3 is TGTGCCAGCAGTGACCTAGCGGGGGGGCCGACAGATACGCAGTATTTT. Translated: CASSDLAGGPTDTQYF.